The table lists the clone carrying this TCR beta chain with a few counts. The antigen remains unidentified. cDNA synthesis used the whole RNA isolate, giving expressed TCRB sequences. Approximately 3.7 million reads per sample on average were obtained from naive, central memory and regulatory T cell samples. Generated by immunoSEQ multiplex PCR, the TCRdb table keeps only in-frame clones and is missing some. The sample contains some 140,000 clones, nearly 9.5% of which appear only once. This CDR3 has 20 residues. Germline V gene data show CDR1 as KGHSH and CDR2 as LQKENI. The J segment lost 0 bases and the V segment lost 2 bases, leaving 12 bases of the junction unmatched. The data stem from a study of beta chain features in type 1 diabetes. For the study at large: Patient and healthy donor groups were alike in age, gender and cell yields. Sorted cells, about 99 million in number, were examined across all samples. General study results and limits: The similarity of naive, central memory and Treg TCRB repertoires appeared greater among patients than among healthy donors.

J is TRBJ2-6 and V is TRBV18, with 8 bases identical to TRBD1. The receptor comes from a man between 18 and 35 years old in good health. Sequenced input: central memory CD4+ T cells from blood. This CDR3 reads CASSPTPGQDTSSGANVLTF. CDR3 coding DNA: TGTGCCAGCTCACCAACACCGGGACAGGACACATCCTCTGGGGCCAACGTCCTGACTTTC.